These 24 T cell receptor beta chains share one sample of origin, sequenced in a study of blood T cell repertoires in COVID-19. Data came from immunoSEQ multiplex PCR; TCRdb stores just in-frame clones and leaves some out. The sample lists about 98,000 clones, 70% to 80% occurring once. The sequenced material came from peripheral blood. The receptors derive from a man between 60 and 75 years old with active or convalescent COVID-19.

This clone appeared a few times. The chain couples TRBV27 to TRBJ1-2; a possible D gene is TRBD1 (5 bases). The germline V gene encodes CDR1 MNHEY and CDR2 SMNVEV (reference sequence). V shed 6 bases and J shed 6 bases, with 8 bases lying between them. The CDR3 loop spans 11 amino acids. In nucleotides, the CDR3 is TGTGCCAGCAGGGGGCTGCATGGCTACACCTTC. Protein: CASRGLHGYTF.

By frequency in the sample, this clone is medium-sized. The gene calls are TRBV11-2 and TRBJ1-1; D is possibly TRBD1 (5 bases). The CDR3 contains 14 residues. V lost 5 bases, J lost 5 bases, and 15 bases lay in between. The germline V gene encodes CDR1 SGHAT and CDR2 FQNNGV. The DNA of the CDR3 is TGTGCCAGCAGCCACGATGGGGGGAGGACTGAAGCTTTCTTT. Translating gives CASSHDGGRTEAFF.

The chain joins TRBV7-8 to TRBJ1-1; 8 bases match TRBD1. There are 16 residues in the CDR3. Trimming took 2 bases from V and 4 from J; bases not matched to a gene: 9. Germline V gene sequence: CDR1 SGHVS, CDR2 FQNEAQ. The chain's CDR3 is CASSLIRTGTGTEAFF. The CDR3 nucleotides are TGTGCCAGCAGCTTAATCCGGACAGGGACGGGCACTGAAGCTTTCTTT.

With respect to this clone: This may stem from a read error, because a much larger clone lies one nucleotide away. The rearrangement joins TRBV12-1 to TRBJ2-7; the table assigns TRBD2, which was not confirmed against the DNA. TRBV12-1 constitutes a pseudogene. The CDR3 covers 11 residues. The CDR3 region has the DNA TGTGCCAGCAGCTCTACCTACGAGCAGTACTTC. Translated, it gives CASSSTYEQYF.

The chain carries TRBV5-1 and TRBJ2-7, with TRBD1 matching over 7 bases. V trimming: 0 bases; J trimming: 5 bases; junction bases outside the gene matches: 8. This CDR3 is built from 15 residues. Per the germline V gene, CDR1 is SGHRS and CDR2 is YFSETQ. The DNA of the CDR3 is TGCGCCAGCAGCTTGGCCGAGGGGGCGTACCACGAGCAGTACTTC. Protein sequence: CASSLAEGAYHEQYF.

The chain joins TRBV6-5 to TRBJ1-2, with D possibly being TRBD1 (5 bases). The CDR3 spans 14 residues. Germline V lookup: CDR1 MNHEY, CDR2 SVGAGI. Trimming took off 7 bases at V and 8 bases at J, with 20 bases between the two ends. In nucleotides, the CDR3 is TGTGCCAGCAAGAAGAAGGTGCAGGGCGAAGGCTACACCTTC. Protein: CASKKKVQGEGYTF.

The chain carries TRBV7-5 and TRBJ2-7; TRBD1 is the table's D call, not checked against the DNA. TRBV7-5 is flagged as a pseudogene. The CDR3 totals 13 residues. The CDR3, as DNA: TGTGCCAGAAGCTTAGTAGGACAGAGAGAGCAGTACGTC. Translation gives CARSLVGQREQYV.

The table lists this clone with a few counts. The chain recombines TRBV7-9 with TRBJ2-7; maybe TRBD2 (6 bases). Germline values: CDR1 SEHNR, CDR2 FQNEAQ (reference sequence). V was shortened by 4 bases and J by 7 bases, with 14 bases between the two germline ends. The CDR3 loop spans 13 amino acids. CDR3 sequence reads: CASSSKGEVEQYF. The CDR3 DNA reads as TGTGCCAGCAGCTCGAAAGGGGAGGTGGAGCAGTACTTC. Together with reference TRBV7-9 and TRBJ2-7, the CDR3 gives the full variable domain: DTGVSQNPRHKITKRGQNVTFRCDPISEHNRLYWYRQTLGQGPEFLTYFQNEAQLEKSRLLSDRFSAERPKGSFSTLEIQRTEQGDSAMYLCASSSKGEVEQYFGPGTRLTVT.

The rearrangement uses TRBV19 and TRBJ1-1; tentatively, D is TRBD1 (5 bases). The V gene lost 5 bases and the J gene lost 4 bases, with 17 bases spanning the gap. The CDR3 spans 15 residues. Germline-derived CDR1 and CDR2 are LNHDA and SQIVND (reference sequence). In DNA form, the CDR3 reads TGTGCCAGTAGTCCCCTCTCCGGGGGAGGCACTGAAGCTTTCTTT. Its translation is CASSPLSGGGTEAFF.

The chain has TRBV5-8 and TRBJ2-1, with D perhaps TRBD2 (5 bases). The germline CDR1 and CDR2 sequences are SGHTS and YDEGEE. Trimming stripped 5 bases from V and 0 bases from J, with 12 bases between. The CDR3 loop spans 15 amino acids. CDR3 DNA: TGTGCCAGCAGGCGGGTAGCGAGCTCCTACAATGAGCAGTTCTTC. Protein sequence: CASRRVASSYNEQFF.

This clone was seen a few times. The J gene is TRBJ1-2, the V gene TRBV9, with 7 bases identical to TRBD1. This CDR3 spans 14 amino acids. Germline V gene lookup returns CDR1 SGDLS and CDR2 YYNGEE. V lost 2 bases, J lost 5 bases, and 6 bases stayed unmatched. CDR3 DNA: TGTGCCAGCAGCGTCGAGGGGGCCGGTTATGGCTACACCTTC. It translates to CASSVEGAGYGYTF.

The chain joins TRBV18 to TRBJ2-1; 7 bases agree with TRBD1. V shed 3 bases and J 3 bases; nucleotides not matched to a gene: 5. This CDR3 spans 15 amino acids. The V gene's germline CDR1 is KGHSH and CDR2 LQKENI. DNA for the CDR3: TGTGCCAGCTCACCCGACAGGGATCTCTACAATGAGCAGTTCTTC. This sequence encodes CASSPDRDLYNEQFF.

V gene TRBV10-3 combines with J gene TRBJ2-1; 8 bases agree with TRBD2. The germline V gene has CDR1 ENHRY and CDR2 SYGVKD. Trimming at V came to 3 bases and at J to 7 bases, leaving 8 bases not matched to a gene. The CDR3 is 15 residues long. The CDR3 DNA sequence: TGTGCCATCAGTGACGGAGGCGGGAGGTTGAATGAGCAGTTCTTC. Amino acids: CAISDGGGRLNEQFF.

This clone was counted a few times. Other DNA sequences from this sample encode an identical CDR3 as well. This chain connects TRBV30 to TRBJ1-1; D possibly corresponds to TRBD1 (5 bases). The ends were cut back, 4 bases at V and 1 base at J, with 16 bases in the middle. This CDR3 comprises 15 residues. Germline lookup yields CDR1 GTSNPN and CDR2 SVGIG (reference sequence). This CDR3 reads CAWTVGGTANTEAFF. CDR3 in DNA: TGTGCCTGGACGGTGGGAGGGACGGCGAACACTGAAGCTTTCTTT.

The chain joins TRBV18 to TRBJ2-7; TRBD2 agrees at 8 bases. V shed 4 bases and J 7 bases; nucleotides not matched to a gene: 6. From germline, CDR1 is KGHSH and CDR2 LQKENI. This CDR3 is 13 amino acids long. The CDR3 reads CASSQAGVGEQYF. In nucleotides, the CDR3 is TGTGCCAGCTCACAAGCGGGAGTAGGGGAGCAGTACTTC. Supplemented by reference TRBV18 and TRBJ2-7, the full variable domain reads NAGVMQNPRHLVRRRGQEARLRCSPMKGHSHVYWYRQLPEEGLKFMVYLQKENIIDESGMPKERFSAEFPKEGPSILRIQQVVRGDSAAYFCASSQAGVGEQYFGPGTRLTVT.

The chain recombines TRBV4-1 with TRBJ1-4; 9 positions agree with TRBD1. This CDR3 has 15 amino acids. J gave up 7 bases and V 2 bases, and 5 bases lay outside the gene matches. Germline V CDR1 and CDR2: MGHRA, YSYEKL. Written as DNA, the CDR3 is TGCGCCAGCAGCCAATCGGGACAGGGAGGTGAAAAACTGTTTTTT. Translating it yields CASSQSGQGGEKLFF.

The chain couples TRBV29-1 to TRBJ1-2, with 8 bases identical to TRBD1. This CDR3 is 14 amino acids long. CDR1 is SQVTM, CDR2 ANQGSEA, per germline. The trim removed 3 bases at V and 4 bases at J, leaving 7 bases unmatched. The CDR3 DNA reads as TGCAGCGTTGATGGGACAGGTCCGGGCTATGGCTACACCTTC. Protein sequence: CSVDGTGPGYGYTF.

The genes are TRBV3-1 (or the pseudogene TRBV3-2) and TRBJ1-1; D remains unclear. The germline V gene has CDR1 LGHDT and CDR2 YNNKEL (reference sequence). Trimming removed 4 bases at V and 3 bases at J, with 18 bases between. This CDR3 spans 16 amino acids. This chain's CDR3 is CASSLYGSPDDTEAFF. CDR3 bases: TGTGCCAGCAGCCTATACGGGAGCCCAGATGACACTGAAGCTTTCTTT.

The chain combines TRBV19 with TRBJ2-5; tentative D call: TRBD2 (6 bases). V lost 3 bases, J lost 7 bases, and 12 bases lay in between. The CDR3 is 13 residues long. Germline V lookup: CDR1 LNHDA, CDR2 SQIVND (reference sequence). The CDR3: CASSIQPGGTQYF. In nucleotides, the CDR3 is TGTGCCAGTAGTATTCAACCCGGGGGGACCCAGTACTTC.

The rearrangement joins TRBV4-3 to TRBJ2-1; no clear D. The CDR3 consists of 16 residues. V shed 0 bases and J shed 5 bases, with 14 bases lying between them. Germline V lookup: CDR1 LGHNA, CDR2 YSLEER. The CDR3 DNA follows: TGCGCCAGCAGCCAAGAACTTCGGCTAGACGACAATGAGCAGTTCTTC. This codes for CASSQELRLDDNEQFF.

The J gene is TRBJ2-2, the V gene TRBV5-4; weak D call: TRBD2 (5 bases). V was shortened by 5 bases and J by 2 bases, with 7 bases between the two germline ends. Germline CDR1 SGHNT, CDR2 YYREEE (reference sequence). The CDR3 contains 13 residues. The CDR3 DNA follows: TGTGCCAGCAGGAGGGCAAACACCGGGGAGCTGTTTTTT. Amino acids: CASRRANTGELFF.

This clone was observed once. CDR3 amino acids: CASSINFAGGIEQFF. For the CDR3, the DNA is TGTGCCAGTAGTATCAATTTTGCGGGAGGAATTGAGCAGTTCTTC. This chain links TRBV19 with TRBJ2-1, with 8 bases identical to TRBD2. The V gene's germline CDR1 is LNHDA and CDR2 SQIVND (reference sequence). The CDR3 consists of 15 residues. Trimming removed 3 bases from V and 9 bases from J; junction bases left unmatched: 10.

This clone has just a few counts. The chain employs TRBV5-1 and TRBJ1-2; TRBD1 matches at 9 bases. Germline-derived CDR1 and CDR2 are SGHRS and YFSETQ. The CDR3 spans 15 residues. The ends lost 6 bases at V and 4 bases at J; junction bases unmatched: 10. The CDR3 loop is CASKTTGTGTYGYTF. Here the CDR3 DNA reads TGCGCCAGCAAGACTACCGGGACAGGGACCTATGGCTACACCTTC.

This rearrangement joins TRBV7-8 to TRBJ1-5; D not resolved. V shed 1 base and J shed 2 bases, with 12 bases lying between them. The CDR3 runs 16 residues. Germline CDR1 SGHVS, CDR2 FQNEAQ. As DNA, the CDR3 is TGTGCCAGCAGCTTAGGGTTGAGTACGGGCAATCAGCCCCAGCATTTT. Its protein product is CASSLGLSTGNQPQHF.